Below, 22 T cell receptor beta chains from the same sample are listed, as sequenced in a study of blood T cells in healthy people across ages. Through a sample-barcoded 5' primer and a J-beta primer mix, a second PCR was run for roughly 6 to 12 cycles. Via MiXCR, TCRdb re-called the 5' RACE reads, giving one row per CDR3 protein. The sample lists approximately 1.5 million distinct CDR3 sequences; about 42% were seen once. Sequenced sample: blood. Every receptor here comes from a woman younger than 30 in good health.

This chain uses TRBV27 with TRBJ2-4; D is perhaps TRBD2 (6 bases). The J call could be wrong; TRBJ2-7 is a better fit for the DNA end. This CDR3 region has 18 residues. The V gene's germline CDR1 is MNHEY and CDR2 SMNVEV (reference sequence). The CDR3 sequence is CASSLGRDLADWPYEQYF. The CDR3 DNA follows: TGTGCCAGCAGTTTAGGCCGGGACTTGGCCGATTGGCCCTACGAGCAGTACTTC.

In its sample, this clonotype was seen a few times. This chain joins TRBV20-1 and TRBJ1-1, with TRBD1 matching 9 bases. This CDR3 is built from 13 residues. Germline CDR1 reads DFQATT; CDR2 reads SNEGSKA (reference sequence). The V segment lost 5 bases and the J segment 5 bases; nucleotides outside the gene matches: 6. CDR3 DNA sequence: TGCAGTGCTGTAAGACAGGGGGGGACTGAAGCTTTCTTT. It encodes CSAVRQGGTEAFF.

This clonotype was counted between two and nine times. This chain connects TRBV7-2 to TRBJ2-1, with 7 bases fitting TRBD2. Germline V gives CDR1 SGHTA, CDR2 FQGNSA. This CDR3 contains 14 residues. V shed 0 bases and J 10 bases; nucleotides not matched to a gene: 6. The CDR3, as DNA: TGTGCCAGCAGCTTAGCGGGGGGGAACCACGAGCAGTTCTTC. This sequence encodes CASSLAGGNHEQFF.

This sequence joins TRBV9 and TRBJ1-2, with no clear D. The germline V gene encodes CDR1 SGDLS and CDR2 YYNGEE. The CDR3 extends over 15 amino acids. V gave up 0 bases and J gave up 10 bases, with 19 bases separating them. CDR3 DNA sequence: TGTGCCAGCAGCGTAGCCGGGAGGTCCGTCTGCGACTACACCTTC. This sequence encodes CASSVAGRSVCDYTF. Based on the CDR3 plus reference TRBV9 and TRBJ1-2, the full variable domain is DSGVTQTPKHLITATGQRVTLRCSPRSGDLSVYWYQQSLDQGLQFLIQYYNGEERAKGNILERFSAQQFPDLHSELNLSSLELGDSALYFCASSVAGRSVCDYTFGSGTRLTVV.

There are a few counts of this clonotype. The chain has TRBV7-2 and TRBJ2-2; D is perhaps TRBD1 or TRBD2 (5 bases each). The V gene's germline CDR1 is SGHTA and CDR2 FQGNSA. The ends were cut back, 5 bases at V and 6 bases at J, with 16 bases in the middle. There are 15 residues in the CDR3. CDR3 sequence: CASSLRVLGAGELFF. For the CDR3, the DNA is TGTGCCAGCAGCCTACGAGTTCTGGGGGCCGGGGAGCTGTTTTTT. The full variable domain, in which reference TRBV7-2 and TRBJ2-2 provide the parts outside the CDR3, is GAGVSQSPSNKVTEKGKDVELRCDPISGHTALYWYRQSLGQGLEFLIYFQGNSAPDKSGLPSDRFSAERTGGSVSTLTIQRTQQEDSAVYLCASSLRVLGAGELFFGEGSRLTVL.

Comments on this clonotype: The junction differs from germline at one of its ends, possibly a read error. This rearrangement joins TRBV27 to TRBJ2-7; 11 nucleotides agree with TRBD2. The CDR3 extends over 16 amino acids. The germline V gene encodes CDR1 MNHEY and CDR2 SMNVEV (reference sequence). CDR3 residues: CVSSPGTSGSYNEQYF. The CDR3 region has the DNA TGTGTCAGCAGTCCCGGGACTAGCGGCAGCTACAATGAGCAGTACTTC.

The V call is TRBV29-1, the J call TRBJ2-3; 10 bases line up with TRBD2. The V and J ends lost 3 bases and 1 base, in that order; junction bases with no gene match: 13. Germline V gives CDR1 SQVTM, CDR2 ANQGSEA. The CDR3 is made up of 18 amino acids. CDR3 region: CSVDGGDWTSGGTDTQYF. The CDR3 DNA sequence: TGCAGCGTTGACGGTGGCGATTGGACTAGCGGAGGCACAGATACGCAGTATTTT.

The CDR3 DNA reads as TGTGCCAGCAGCGTGAGTCGGTTGGGGGCCACAGATACGCAGTATTTT. Encoded protein: CASSVSRLGATDTQYF. V gene TRBV9 combines with J gene TRBJ2-3; a possible D gene is TRBD1 (6 bases). V lost 2 bases to trimming and J lost 2 bases, with 15 bases between them. The V gene's germline CDR1 is SGDLS and CDR2 YYNGEE. The CDR3 runs to 16 residues.

The chain has TRBV3-1 and TRBJ1-1; the match to TRBD1 covers 7 bases. CDR3 length: 12 amino acids. Per germline, CDR1 LGHDT and CDR2 YNNKEL (reference sequence). Trimming cost V 3 bases and J 5 bases; bases outside gene matches: 0. The CDR3 protein is CASSQGQTEAFF. In nucleotides, the CDR3 is TGTGCCAGCAGCCAGGGACAGACTGAAGCTTTCTTT. The variable domain in full, with the rest retrieved from reference TRBV3-1 and TRBJ1-1, is DTAVSQTPKYLVTQMGNDKSIKCEQNLGHDTMYWYKQDSKKFLKIMFSYNNKELIINETVPNRFSPKSPDKAHLNLHINSLELGDSAVYFCASSQGQTEAFFGQGTRLTVV.

This sequence joins TRBV6-4 and TRBJ2-1, with 8 bases matching TRBD2. V trimming: 2 bases; J trimming: 3 bases; junction bases outside the gene matches: 6. Germline V CDR1 and CDR2: MRHNA, SNTAGT. This CDR3 comprises 16 residues. Here the CDR3 reads CASSDVAGGGYNEQFF. Here the CDR3 DNA reads TGTGCCAGCAGTGACGTGGCGGGAGGAGGCTACAATGAGCAGTTCTTC.

This clonotype was detected ten times or more. The chain joins TRBV11-1 to TRBJ1-2; D is uncertain. The CDR3 extends over 14 amino acids. Germline CDR1 and CDR2: SGHAT and FQDESV (reference sequence). V lost 3 bases and J lost 2, with 10 bases in between. The CDR3 loop reads CASSFRGSNYGYTF. The CDR3 DNA follows: TGTGCCAGCAGCTTCCGAGGGAGCAACTATGGCTACACCTTC.

The V and J genes are TRBV4-3 and TRBJ2-3; 10 bases fit TRBD1. In germline, CDR1 is LGHNA, CDR2 YSLEER. The CDR3 runs to 18 residues. V lost 0 bases to trimming and J lost 5 bases; unmatched junction nucleotides: 11. CDR3: CASSQEGAGTGVEDTQYF. CDR3 nucleotides: TGCGCCAGCAGCCAAGAGGGGGCGGGGACAGGGGTGGAAGATACGCAGTATTTT.

V usage is TRBV12-3 or TRBV12-4 and J usage is TRBJ2-7; D not resolved. The CDR3 has 14 amino acids. Trimming pared 3 bases from V and 0 bases from J, leaving 9 bases between. The CDR3 reads CASSFTESSYEQYF. Here the CDR3 DNA reads TGTGCCAGCAGTTTTACGGAGAGCTCCTACGAGCAGTACTTC.

The J gene is TRBJ2-1, the V gene TRBV7-2; either TRBD1 or TRBD2 may fit D (5 bases each). This CDR3 has 14 amino acids. Germline CDR1 and CDR2: SGHTA and FQGNSA. V was shortened by 5 bases and J by 10 bases, with 18 bases between the two germline ends. The CDR3 here is CASSPDVPRDEQFF. The DNA for the CDR3 is TGTGCCAGCAGCCCCGATGTCCCCAGGGACGAGCAGTTCTTC.

This clonotype was observed a handful of times. This CDR3 reads CASSMSQEPYNEQFF. The CDR3 coding sequence is TGTGCCAGCAGCATGAGCCAAGAACCCTACAATGAGCAGTTCTTC. V usage is TRBV7-2 and J usage is TRBJ2-1; the D is unclear. Trimming left V 5 bases short and J 2 bases short, with 13 bases between. Germline-derived CDR1 and CDR2 are SGHTA and FQGNSA. This CDR3 has 15 residues.

Comments on this clonotype: A read error may account for a junction end that differs from germline. The CDR3 spells CSARDLRGGANTGELFF. The CDR3 DNA is TGCAGTGCTAGAGATCTCCGGGGCGGGGCGAACACCGGAGAGCTGTTTTTT. V and J are TRBV20-1 and TRBJ2-2; a weak D match, TRBD2 (6 bases). Germline lookup yields CDR1 DFQATT and CDR2 SNEGSKA (reference sequence). This CDR3 has 17 amino acids.

This chain uses TRBV11-2 with TRBJ1-1, with TRBD1 matching 8 bases. Trimming removed 5 bases from V and 4 bases from J; junction bases left unmatched: 9. Germline CDR1 reads SGHAT; CDR2 reads FQNNGV. This CDR3 is 15 amino acids long. The CDR3 loop is CASSQDRVRGTEAFF. The CDR3 region has the DNA TGTGCCAGCAGCCAGGACAGGGTTCGGGGCACTGAAGCTTTCTTT.

Details on this clonotype: Since a much larger clone is just one base distant, this may be a read error. The CDR3 region is CSVEVRAGVNEQFF. DNA of the CDR3: TGCAGCGTTGAAGTGCGAGCGGGTGTTAATGAGCAGTTCTTC. The rearrangement links TRBV29-1 to TRBJ2-1, with a weak D call TRBD2 (6 bases). Per the germline V gene, CDR1 is SQVTM and CDR2 is ANQGSEA. V was clipped by 1 base and J by 7 bases, with 14 bases between them. The CDR3 has 14 amino acids.

This clonotype has more than one count but fewer than ten. The chain has TRBV5-1 and TRBJ2-7, with unresolved D. CDR3 size: 18 residues. The ends were cut back, 4 bases at V and 3 bases at J, with 26 bases in the middle. Per germline, CDR1 SGHRS and CDR2 YFSETQ. CDR3: CASSLKSYKARQNYEQYF. The DNA for the CDR3 is TGCGCCAGCAGCCTGAAATCGTACAAAGCCCGTCAGAACTACGAGCAGTACTTC.

The sample holds a few counts of this clonotype. A junction boundary mismatches the germline segment, possibly from a read error. The chain has TRBV7-2 and TRBJ2-7; 8 positions agree with TRBD1. There are 15 residues in the CDR3. Per the germline V gene, CDR1 is SGHTA and CDR2 is FQGNSA. The CDR3 protein is CASGFTGTGSYEQYF. The DNA for the CDR3 is TGTGCCAGCGGCTTCACCGGGACAGGCTCCTACGAGCAGTACTTC.

The V gene is TRBV28, the J gene TRBJ2-7; 10 bases are shared with TRBD1. The DNA end is a closer match to TRBJ2-5, so the J assignment may be wrong. Germline V gene data show CDR1 as MDHEN and CDR2 as SYDVKM. The CDR3 loop spans 16 amino acids. CDR3 sequence (DNA): TGTGCCAGCAGTTCCTCCCGACAGGGGGCGCGGTGGACCCAGTACTTC. Protein sequence: CASSSSRQGARWTQYF.

The chain links TRBV7-2 to TRBJ2-4, with D perhaps being TRBD1 or TRBD2 (6 bases each). The germline CDR1 and CDR2 sequences are SGHTA and FQGNSA. V dropped 2 bases and J dropped 0 bases, with 20 bases sitting between them. This CDR3 has 19 amino acids. The DNA of the CDR3 is TGTGCCAGCAGCTTATGGGGGGCGTCCTTCTCCCGAGCCAAAAACATTCAGTACTTC. Its translation is CASSLWGASFSRAKNIQYF.